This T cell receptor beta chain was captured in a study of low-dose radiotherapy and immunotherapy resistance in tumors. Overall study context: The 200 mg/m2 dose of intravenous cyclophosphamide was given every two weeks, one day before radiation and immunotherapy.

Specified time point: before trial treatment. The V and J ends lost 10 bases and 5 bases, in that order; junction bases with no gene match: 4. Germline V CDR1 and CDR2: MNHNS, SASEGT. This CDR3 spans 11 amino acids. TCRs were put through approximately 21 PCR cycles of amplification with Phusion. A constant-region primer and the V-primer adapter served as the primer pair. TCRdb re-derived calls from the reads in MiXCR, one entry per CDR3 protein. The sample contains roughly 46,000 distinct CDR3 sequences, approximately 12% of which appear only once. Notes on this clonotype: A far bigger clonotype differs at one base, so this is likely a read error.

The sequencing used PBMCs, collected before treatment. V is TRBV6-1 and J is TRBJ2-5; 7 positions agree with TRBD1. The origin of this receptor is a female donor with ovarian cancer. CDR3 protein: CAIRQGETQYF. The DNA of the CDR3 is TGTGCCATCAGACAGGGTGAGACCCAGTACTTC.